These T cell receptor beta chains were read from a single sample in a study of cytomegalovirus exposure and HLA in healthy donors. Only in-frame clones appear in the TCRdb table, and some are missing; sequencing was by immunoSEQ multiplex PCR. The sample records around 160,000 clones, roughly 73% being singletons. The sequencing input was PBMCs. These receptors all stem from a woman in her forties in good health and CMV-seropositive. Both conserved end residues are part of each CDR3. The D gene is left open where the match is weak. Not every row has a clone size; where given, it reads once, few, many or a size class.

clone_size: NA
j_call: TRBJ2-7
d_call: TRBD1
v_call: TRBV6-5
cdr3_nt: TGTGCCAGCAGTGATCGGGACAGGTACTACGAGCAGTACTTC
cdr3_aa: CASSDRDRYYEQYF

clone_size: NA
j_call: TRBJ1-2
d_call: TRBD1
v_call: TRBV6-1
cdr3_nt: TGTGCCAGCAGTGAGGCTGGGACAGCTAACTATGGCTACACCTTC
cdr3_aa: CASSEAGTANYGYTF

clone_size: NA
j_call: TRBJ2-1
d_call: TRBD2
v_call: TRBV4-2
cdr3_nt: TGTGCCAGCAGCTTATCCGGGCGGGACGGGAGGGCAGGGAATGAGCAGTTCTTC
cdr3_aa: CASSLSGRDGRAGNEQFF

clone_size: NA
j_call: TRBJ1-1
d_call: TRBD1
v_call: TRBV6-4
cdr3_nt: TGTGCCAGCCGGGTCGAGGGACAGATGAACACTGAAGCTTTCTTT
cdr3_aa: CASRVEGQMNTEAFF

clone_size: NA
j_call: TRBJ1-1
d_call: NA
v_call: TRBV6-1
cdr3_nt: TGTGCCGCAGCGGGGTTAGAAGCTTTCTTT
cdr3_aa: CAAAGLEAFF

clone_size: NA
j_call: TRBJ2-1
d_call: TRBD1
v_call: TRBV27
cdr3_nt: TGTGCCAGCAGCGCAAATCCGGGACAGGGGGCAAACAATGAGCAGTTCTTC
cdr3_aa: CASSANPGQGANNEQFF

clone_size: NA
j_call: TRBJ2-7
d_call: TRBD1
v_call: TRBV28
cdr3_nt: TGTGCCAGCAGTGCAGACAGGGCAACGACTAACTACGAGCAGTACTTC
cdr3_aa: CASSADRATTNYEQYF

clone_size: NA
j_call: TRBJ2-5
d_call: NA
v_call: TRBV27
cdr3_nt: TGTGCCAGCGGACTCGATCAAGAGACCCAGTACTTC
cdr3_aa: CASGLDQETQYF

clone_size: once
j_call: TRBJ1-1
d_call: NA
v_call: TRBV28
cdr3_nt: TGTGCCAGCAGTGACACCGGGAACTTGAACACTGAAGCTTTCTTT
cdr3_aa: CASSDTGNLNTEAFF

clone_size: NA
j_call: TRBJ1-1
d_call: NA
v_call: TRBV7-9
cdr3_nt: TGTGCCAGCCTTCTGGGGGGGGGCGCGTTTCAGGCTTTCTTT
cdr3_aa: CASLLGGGAFQAFF

clone_size: NA
j_call: TRBJ1-6
d_call: NA
v_call: TRBV15
cdr3_nt: TGTGCCACCAGCAGAGATCAGGGGAACTCACCCCTCCACTTT
cdr3_aa: CATSRDQGNSPLHF

clone_size: few
j_call: TRBJ1-2
d_call: NA
v_call: TRBV28
cdr3_nt: TGTGCCAGCAGGACGGGCTATGGCTACACCTTC
cdr3_aa: CASRTGYGYTF

clone_size: NA
j_call: TRBJ1-3
d_call: NA
v_call: TRBV29-1
cdr3_nt: TGCAGCGTTGCCTCAGGCTCTGGAAACACCATATATTTT
cdr3_aa: CSVASGSGNTIYF

clone_size: NA
j_call: TRBJ2-7
d_call: TRBD1
v_call: TRBV27
cdr3_nt: TGTGCCAGCAGTCGGACAGGGAGCTCCTACGAGCAGTACTTC
cdr3_aa: CASSRTGSSYEQYF

clone_size: once
j_call: TRBJ2-1
d_call: TRBD2
v_call: TRBV7-6
cdr3_nt: TGTGCCAGCAGCTTACCCCGACTGGCGGGAGGGTCCTACAATGAGCAGTTCTTC
cdr3_aa: CASSLPRLAGGSYNEQFF

clone_size: NA
j_call: TRBJ1-2
d_call: TRBD1
v_call: TRBV4-3
cdr3_nt: TGCGCCAGCAGCCACGACAGGGGTCGATCTGGCTACACCTTC
cdr3_aa: CASSHDRGRSGYTF

clone_size: once
j_call: TRBJ2-7
d_call: TRBD2
v_call: TRBV7-8
cdr3_nt: TGTGCCAGCAGCTTAGATATTTGGGGGACTAGGCAGAGGTACGAGCAGTACTTC
cdr3_aa: CASSLDIWGTRQRYEQYF

clone_size: NA
j_call: TRBJ2-3
d_call: TRBD2
v_call: TRBV30
cdr3_nt: TGTGCCTGGAGTCGACTAGCGGGAGTGGAAGATACGCAGTATTTT
cdr3_aa: CAWSRLAGVEDTQYF

clone_size: NA
j_call: TRBJ1-2
d_call: NA
v_call: TRBV14
cdr3_nt: TGTGCCAGCAGCCAACAGGGCTACTATGGCTACACCTTC
cdr3_aa: CASSQQGYYGYTF

clone_size: NA
j_call: TRBJ2-5
d_call: TRBD1
v_call: TRBV5-1
cdr3_nt: TGCGCCAGCAGCTCTATCGACAGGGGGCGAGAGACCCAGTACTTC
cdr3_aa: CASSSIDRGRETQYF

clone_size: NA
j_call: TRBJ1-5
d_call: NA
v_call: TRBV7-9
cdr3_nt: TGTGCCAGCAGCCTAGGAGAACAGCCCCAGCATTTT
cdr3_aa: CASSLGEQPQHF

clone_size: few
j_call: TRBJ1-5
d_call: NA
v_call: TRBV5-3
cdr3_nt: TGTGCCAGAAGCCTCCTCTGGGGTACGTGGAGGCGGGAAGGTCAGCCCCAGCATTTT
cdr3_aa: CARSLLWGTWRREGQPQHF

clone_size: once
j_call: TRBJ2-1
d_call: NA
v_call: TRBV5-1
cdr3_nt: TGCGCCAGCAGCCCCGGCGGCAACAATGAGCAGTTCTTC
cdr3_aa: CASSPGGNNEQFF

clone_size: NA
j_call: TRBJ2-2
d_call: TRBD2
v_call: TRBV25-1
cdr3_nt: TGTGCCAGCAGTGAATCCGGGAGGGCCACCGGGGAGCTGTTTTTT
cdr3_aa: CASSESGRATGELFF

clone_size: NA
j_call: TRBJ1-3
d_call: NA
v_call: TRBV28
cdr3_nt: TGTGCCACAAGGACACACCGGGGGACTGGTTGGGGAAACACCATATATTTT
cdr3_aa: CATRTHRGTGWGNTIYF

clone_size: NA
j_call: TRBJ1-1
d_call: NA
v_call: TRBV4-2
cdr3_nt: TGTGCCAGCAGCCCTATATTAGCGGGGAACACTGAAGCTTTCTTT
cdr3_aa: CASSPILAGNTEAFF

clone_size: NA
j_call: TRBJ1-3
d_call: TRBD1
v_call: TRBV2
cdr3_nt: TGTGCCAGCAGTGCACAGGGGAGACGGGCTGGAAACACCATATATTTT
cdr3_aa: CASSAQGRRAGNTIYF

clone_size: once
j_call: TRBJ2-3
d_call: NA
v_call: TRBV10-3
cdr3_nt: TGTGCCACCTCGCGGACAGTGATCACAGATACGCAGTATTTT
cdr3_aa: CATSRTVITDTQYF

clone_size: once
j_call: TRBJ2-1
d_call: TRBD1
v_call: TRBV7-9
cdr3_nt: TGTGCCAGCAGCGCAACAGGGGTGCGAACCCAGGGCAATGAGCAGTTCTTC
cdr3_aa: CASSATGVRTQGNEQFF

clone_size: NA
j_call: TRBJ1-3
d_call: TRBD1
v_call: TRBV9
cdr3_nt: TGTGCCAGCAGCGATGGGACAGGAAACTCTGGAAACACCATATATTTT
cdr3_aa: CASSDGTGNSGNTIYF

clone_size: NA
j_call: TRBJ2-3
d_call: NA
v_call: TRBV7-8
cdr3_nt: TGTGCCAGCAGCTTAGTACCCTACACAGATACGCAGTATTTT
cdr3_aa: CASSLVPYTDTQYF

clone_size: NA
j_call: TRBJ2-1
d_call: TRBD1
v_call: TRBV11-1
cdr3_nt: TGTGCCAGCAGCTTACTCGGGACAGGGGGCAATGAGCAGTTCTTC
cdr3_aa: CASSLLGTGGNEQFF

clone_size: NA
j_call: TRBJ2-5
d_call: TRBD1
v_call: TRBV9
cdr3_nt: TGTGCCAGCAGCGTTTATTCAGGGGGCCAAGAGACCCAGTACTTC
cdr3_aa: CASSVYSGGQETQYF

clone_size: once
j_call: TRBJ2-7
d_call: NA
v_call: TRBV27
cdr3_nt: TGTGCCAGCAGCCCTAGACCGACAGGACCCGAGCAGTACTTC
cdr3_aa: CASSPRPTGPEQYF

clone_size: NA
j_call: TRBJ2-7
d_call: NA
v_call: TRBV25-1
cdr3_nt: TGTGCCAGCAGTGAATCCGGGTACGAGCAGTACTTC
cdr3_aa: CASSESGYEQYF

clone_size: NA
j_call: TRBJ2-7
d_call: TRBD2
v_call: TRBV28
cdr3_nt: TGTGCCAGCAGTTCAAGACTAGCCCTCTACGAGCAGTACTTC
cdr3_aa: CASSSRLALYEQYF

clone_size: NA
j_call: TRBJ2-2
d_call: NA
v_call: TRBV5-8
cdr3_nt: TGTGCCAGCACCAAGGGACAACCGACCGGGGAGCTGTTTTTT
cdr3_aa: CASTKGQPTGELFF

clone_size: NA
j_call: TRBJ2-7
d_call: TRBD2
v_call: TRBV5-4
cdr3_nt: TGTGCCACCCGACTAGCGGGGACGTACGAGCAGTACTTC
cdr3_aa: CATRLAGTYEQYF

clone_size: NA
j_call: TRBJ1-2
d_call: NA
v_call: TRBV28
cdr3_nt: TGTGCCAGCAGTTTATATGGGCGCGGGCAGATCCCGGGAACCTTC
cdr3_aa: CASSLYGRGQIPGTF

clone_size: NA
j_call: TRBJ2-1
d_call: NA
v_call: TRBV19
cdr3_nt: TGTGCCAGTAAAAGTTATCAGGGTGGCAATGAGCAGTTCTTC
cdr3_aa: CASKSYQGGNEQFF

clone_size: NA
j_call: TRBJ2-7
d_call: TRBD2
v_call: TRBV28
cdr3_nt: TGTGCCAGCAGTCCCACTAGCGGGCCCATCTACGAGCAGTACTTC
cdr3_aa: CASSPTSGPIYEQYF